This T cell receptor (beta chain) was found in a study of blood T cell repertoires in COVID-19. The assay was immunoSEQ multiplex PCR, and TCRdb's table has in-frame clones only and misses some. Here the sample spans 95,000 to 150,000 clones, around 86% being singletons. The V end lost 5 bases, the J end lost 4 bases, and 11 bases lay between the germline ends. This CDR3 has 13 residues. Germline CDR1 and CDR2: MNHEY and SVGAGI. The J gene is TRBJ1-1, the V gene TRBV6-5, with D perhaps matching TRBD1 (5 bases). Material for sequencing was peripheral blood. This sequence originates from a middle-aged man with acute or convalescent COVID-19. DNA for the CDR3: TGTGCCAGCAGTCGGACAACCCCCACTGAAGCTTTCTTT. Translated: CASSRTTPTEAFF.